A single sample is the source of the 14 T cell receptor beta chains below, sequenced in a study of technical replicates of blood from several donors. Repertoires were generated with immunoSEQ multiplex PCR, while TCRdb's copy carries only in-frame clones and drops some. Of 84,000 or so clones detected, approximately 97% appear once; the ten largest clones hold 0.15% to 0.2%. Sequenced sample: T cells isolated from PBMCs. These receptor sequences come from a human donor in good health.

The rearrangement uses TRBV2 and TRBJ1-2, with D perhaps matching TRBD1 (6 bases). The V and J ends lost 3 bases and 5 bases respectively, with 10 bases between them. The CDR3 sequence is 13 residues long. Per the germline V gene, CDR1 is SNHLY and CDR2 is FYNNEI. The CDR3 spells CASSESRGYGYTF. CDR3 nucleotide sequence: TGTGCCAGCAGTGAGTCGAGGGGGTATGGCTACACCTTC.

This chain uses TRBV19 with TRBJ2-3; TRBD1 aligns across 7 bases. CDR1 is LNHDA and CDR2 is SQIVND in the germline V gene (reference sequence). V shed 4 bases, J shed 3 bases, and the junction held 7 bases outside the gene matches. This CDR3 spans 15 amino acids. The CDR3 DNA reads as TGTGCCAGTAGTAGACAACAGGGGCGGACAGATACGCAGTATTTT. As protein: CASSRQQGRTDTQYF.

V usage is TRBV6-5 and J usage is TRBJ1-3; 7 bases agree with TRBD1. With 6 bases clipped from V and 4 bases from J, the junction kept 6 bases outside the gene matches. The germline V gene has CDR1 MNHEY and CDR2 SVGAGI. The CDR3 consists of 14 residues. The CDR3 DNA reads TGTGCCAGCAGACTTGACAGGGACGGAAACACCATATATTTT. It encodes CASRLDRDGNTIYF.

This clone appeared a single time. Written as DNA, the CDR3 is TGCGCCAGCAGCCAAGGGGAGCTCCAGGACAGGGGCGAGACTAACTATGGCTACACCTTC. As protein: CASSQGELQDRGETNYGYTF. The chain uses TRBV4-1 and TRBJ1-2, with 9 bases matching TRBD1. Unmatched junction bases numbered 15, after V lost 1 base and J lost 0 bases. Germline V lookup: CDR1 MGHRA, CDR2 YSYEKL. The CDR3 is 20 amino acids.

V is TRBV5-5 and J is TRBJ2-7; D perhaps matches TRBD2 (7 bases). Germline V gene data show CDR1 as SGHKS and CDR2 as YYEKEE (reference sequence). V dropped 4 bases and J dropped 3 bases, with 14 bases sitting between them. The CDR3 spans 14 residues. CDR3 protein: CASSAWGGRYEQYF. CDR3 nucleotide sequence: TGTGCCAGCAGCGCTTGGGGGGGCCGCTACGAGCAGTACTTC.

The J gene is TRBJ1-2, the V gene TRBV29-1; 10 positions agree with TRBD1. CDR1 and CDR2 from the germline V gene are SQVTM and ANQGSEA. V was pared by 7 bases and J by 2 bases, with 4 bases of the junction left unmatched. This CDR3 region has 13 residues. The CDR3 DNA is TGCAGCGGGGGGGACAGGGGAAACTATGGCTACACCTTC. It codes for CSGGDRGNYGYTF.

The chain employs TRBV10-3 and TRBJ2-3; 7 bases agree with TRBD1. J was trimmed by 1 base and V by 4 bases; bases with no gene match: 17. Looked up from germline, CDR1 is ENHRY and CDR2 is SYGVKD. The CDR3 runs 19 residues. The CDR3 reads CAISANRDRVLWGTDTQYF. The CDR3, as DNA: TGTGCCATCAGTGCCAACAGAGACAGGGTTCTTTGGGGCACAGATACGCAGTATTTT.

V usage is TRBV6-5 and J usage is TRBJ2-3; maybe TRBD2 (7 bases). The germline V gene encodes CDR1 MNHEY and CDR2 SVGAGI. The germline V and J ends were trimmed by 4 bases and 4 bases, with 15 bases remaining between them. The CDR3 runs 15 residues. The CDR3 DNA reads as TGTGCCAGCAGTTTACAGGGAGGGTGGTCAGATACGCAGTATTTT. It specifies CASSLQGGWSDTQYF.

A single count supports this clone. The chain joins TRBV13 to TRBJ2-3, with TRBD2 matching over 7 bases. V shed 4 bases and J 6 bases; nucleotides not matched to a gene: 7. The CDR3 is 14 amino acids. Germline lookup yields CDR1 PRHDT and CDR2 FYEKMQ (reference sequence). CDR3 in amino acids: CASSSDGLDDTQYF. The CDR3 region has the DNA TGTGCCAGCAGCTCCGACGGACTAGATGATACGCAGTATTTT.

This rearrangement joins TRBV5-1 to TRBJ1-2; D perhaps matches TRBD1 (5 bases). Germline CDR1 is SGHRS and CDR2 is YFSETQ. The CDR3 spans 14 residues. Deletions cut 3 bases from V and 2 bases from J, with 11 bases between. The CDR3 here is CASSWTGGNYGYTF. The CDR3 DNA is TGCGCCAGCAGCTGGACGGGGGGAAACTATGGCTACACCTTC.

Only one count was recorded for this clone. The chain couples TRBV7-9 to TRBJ2-3, with D maybe TRBD2 (7 bases). The CDR3 has 18 amino acids. The V end lost 0 bases, the J end lost 1 base, and 17 bases lay between the germline ends. Germline assignment: CDR1 SEHNR and CDR2 FQNEAQ (reference sequence). The CDR3 DNA reads as TGTGCCAGCAGCTTAGCGAACGGGGGGCTATATGGCACAGATACGCAGTATTTT. Protein: CASSLANGGLYGTDTQYF.

The chain uses TRBV13 and TRBJ2-3, with 7 bases matching TRBD1. The trim removed 5 bases at V and 2 bases at J, leaving 7 bases unmatched. The CDR3 is 15 amino acids. Germline-derived CDR1 and CDR2 are PRHDT and FYEKMQ (reference sequence). The CDR3 DNA reads as TGTGCCAGCAGCCGATACAGGGGATACACAGATACGCAGTATTTT. This codes for CASSRYRGYTDTQYF. Full variable domain (missing parts from reference TRBV13 and TRBJ2-3): AAGVIQSPRHLIKEKRETATLKCYPIPRHDTVYWYQQGPGQDPQFLISFYEKMQSDKGSIPDRFSAQQFSDYHSELNMSSLELGDSALYFCASSRYRGYTDTQYFGPGTRLTVL.

This sequence joins TRBV2 and TRBJ2-7; D possibly corresponds to TRBD2 (6 bases). CDR3 length: 14 amino acids. Germline lookup yields CDR1 SNHLY and CDR2 FYNNEI. V was clipped by 5 bases and J by 3 bases, with 14 bases between them. The CDR3 sequence is CASSPAGPHYEQYF. The CDR3 DNA reads as TGTGCCAGCAGTCCTGCGGGGCCCCACTACGAGCAGTACTTC.

The count of this clone is one. The chain combines TRBV6-6 with TRBJ2-7, with D tentatively TRBD2 (5 bases). Germline V gene data show CDR1 as MNHNY and CDR2 as SVGAGI (reference sequence). CDR3 length equals 13 residues. Trimming cost V 5 bases and J 6 bases, with 14 bases left between them. CDR3: CASSLRASGEQYF. The DNA for the CDR3 is TGTGCCAGCAGTCTTCGAGCGAGCGGCGAGCAGTACTTC.